The rows below give T cell receptor beta chains drawn from one sample of a study of cytomegalovirus exposure and HLA in healthy donors. The assay was immunoSEQ multiplex PCR, and TCRdb's table has in-frame clones only and misses some. The sample records some 110,000 clones, 70% to 85% being singletons. Sequencing was performed on PBMCs. The receptors were gathered from a woman aged 40 to 50 in good health and CMV-seropositive. The CDR3 runs from the conserved cysteine through the conserved F or W. Fields, in order: V gene, J gene, D gene, clone size, CDR3 protein, CDR3 DNA. A D gene is named only where the DNA matches it firmly. Clone size appears in some rows only: once, few, many, or a class for an expanded clone.

v_call: TRBV5-6; j_call: TRBJ1-2; d_call: TRBD1; clone_size: few; cdr3_aa: CASSLAATGVYGYTF; cdr3_nt: TGTGCCAGCAGCTTGGCCGCGACAGGGGTCTATGGCTACACCTTC
v_call: TRBV10-2; j_call: TRBJ1-6; d_call: -; clone_size: -; cdr3_aa: CASSEGSNNSPLHF; cdr3_nt: TGCGCCAGCAGTGAGGGCAGTAATAATTCACCCCTCCACTTT
v_call: TRBV27; j_call: TRBJ1-5; d_call: -; clone_size: -; cdr3_aa: CASSPRRNQPQHF; cdr3_nt: TGTGCCAGCAGTCCCAGGCGCAATCAGCCCCAGCATTTT
v_call: TRBV30; j_call: TRBJ2-7; d_call: -; clone_size: -; cdr3_aa: CAWSVQTEQYF; cdr3_nt: TGTGCCTGGAGTGTACAGACGGAGCAGTACTTC
v_call: TRBV2; j_call: TRBJ1-1; d_call: -; clone_size: -; cdr3_aa: CASSELWQNTEAFF; cdr3_nt: TGTGCCAGCAGTGAACTGTGGCAGAACACTGAAGCTTTCTTT
v_call: TRBV6-1; j_call: TRBJ1-2; d_call: -; clone_size: once; cdr3_aa: CAARTDPTSQGGYTF; cdr3_nt: TGTGCCGCGCGGACAGACCCTACCTCTCAAGGGGGCTACACCTTC
v_call: TRBV7-2; j_call: TRBJ2-2; d_call: TRBD2; clone_size: few; cdr3_aa: CASSRTSGAGGEELFF; cdr3_nt: TGTGCCAGCAGCCGGACTAGCGGGGCGGGAGGCGAGGAGCTGTTTTTT
v_call: TRBV28; j_call: TRBJ1-1; d_call: -; clone_size: -; cdr3_aa: CASSFGGNTEAFF; cdr3_nt: TGTGCCAGCAGTTTTGGAGGGAACACTGAAGCTTTCTTT
v_call: TRBV11-2; j_call: TRBJ2-7; d_call: TRBD1; clone_size: -; cdr3_aa: CASSFGQAYYEQYF; cdr3_nt: TGTGCCAGCAGCTTCGGACAGGCCTACTACGAGCAGTACTTC
v_call: TRBV29-1; j_call: TRBJ2-1; d_call: -; clone_size: -; cdr3_aa: CSVEERVGVRDREQFF; cdr3_nt: TGCAGCGTTGAAGAAAGAGTTGGGGTCCGGGATCGGGAGCAGTTCTTC
v_call: TRBV19; j_call: TRBJ2-7; d_call: TRBD1; clone_size: -; cdr3_aa: CASSTFRTGAYEQYF; cdr3_nt: TGTGCCAGTAGTACGTTCAGGACAGGGGCCTACGAGCAGTACTTC
v_call: TRBV6-5; j_call: TRBJ2-1; d_call: -; clone_size: -; cdr3_aa: CASSSLESPVGEQFF; cdr3_nt: TGTGCCAGCAGCTCTCTAGAATCCCCGGTGGGTGAGCAGTTCTTC
v_call: TRBV28; j_call: TRBJ2-7; d_call: -; clone_size: -; cdr3_aa: CASRPEGDRDEQYF; cdr3_nt: TGTGCCAGCAGGCCCGAAGGGGATAGAGACGAGCAGTACTTC
v_call: TRBV6-1; j_call: TRBJ1-2; d_call: TRBD1; clone_size: -; cdr3_aa: CASSEGGTGVYGYTF; cdr3_nt: TGTGCCAGCAGTGAAGGGGGGACAGGGGTCTATGGCTACACCTTC
v_call: TRBV6-1; j_call: TRBJ2-7; d_call: TRBD2; clone_size: -; cdr3_aa: CASSAGTRTTYEQYF; cdr3_nt: TGTGCCAGCAGTGCGGGGACTAGGACAACCTACGAGCAGTACTTC
v_call: TRBV7-2; j_call: TRBJ2-7; d_call: -; clone_size: -; cdr3_aa: CASSLGSGHSYEQYF; cdr3_nt: TGTGCCAGCAGCTTGGGGAGCGGCCACTCCTACGAGCAGTACTTC
v_call: TRBV6-5; j_call: TRBJ1-1; d_call: -; clone_size: once; cdr3_aa: CASSYGSEAFF; cdr3_nt: TGTGCCAGCAGTTACGGCAGTGAAGCTTTCTTT
v_call: TRBV4-1; j_call: TRBJ2-2; d_call: -; clone_size: -; cdr3_aa: CASSQLGGNTGELFF; cdr3_nt: TGCGCCAGCAGCCAACTCGGGGGGAACACCGGGGAGCTGTTTTTT
v_call: TRBV5-8; j_call: TRBJ2-3; d_call: -; clone_size: -; cdr3_aa: CASSFLNTDTQYF; cdr3_nt: TGTGCCAGCAGCTTTCTAAACACAGATACGCAGTATTTT
v_call: TRBV28; j_call: TRBJ2-1; d_call: -; clone_size: -; cdr3_aa: CASRQGGFAGEQFF; cdr3_nt: TGTGCCAGCAGGCAGGGGGGTTTCGCGGGTGAGCAGTTCTTC
v_call: TRBV6-6; j_call: TRBJ2-7; d_call: -; clone_size: -; cdr3_aa: CASSYQDSGATYEQYF; cdr3_nt: TGTGCCAGCAGTTACCAGGACAGCGGGGCTACCTACGAGCAGTACTTC
v_call: TRBV19; j_call: TRBJ2-7; d_call: TRBD1; clone_size: -; cdr3_aa: CASSIGTGEQYF; cdr3_nt: TGTGCCAGTAGTATAGGGACAGGGGAGCAGTACTTC
v_call: TRBV21-1; j_call: TRBJ2-4; d_call: -; clone_size: -; cdr3_aa: CASSKNRLAGSENIQYF; cdr3_nt: TGTGCCAGCAGCAAAAACCGACTAGCTGGCAGCGAAAACATTCAGTACTTC
v_call: TRBV4-2; j_call: TRBJ1-2; d_call: TRBD1; clone_size: -; cdr3_aa: CASSLDRVSYGYTF; cdr3_nt: TGTGCCAGCAGCCTAGACAGGGTATCCTATGGCTACACCTTC
v_call: TRBV19; j_call: TRBJ2-1; d_call: TRBD2; clone_size: -; cdr3_aa: CASSREGLAGEYEQFF; cdr3_nt: TGTGCCAGTAGTCGGGAAGGACTAGCGGGAGAGTATGAGCAGTTCTTC
v_call: TRBV5-1; j_call: TRBJ2-5; d_call: TRBD2; clone_size: -; cdr3_aa: CASSFSSGSGETQYF; cdr3_nt: TGCGCCAGCAGCTTCTCTAGCGGGAGTGGAGAGACCCAGTACTTC
v_call: TRBV7-8; j_call: TRBJ2-5; d_call: TRBD1; clone_size: -; cdr3_aa: CASSPWTGYPETQYF; cdr3_nt: TGTGCCAGCAGCCCGTGGACAGGGTACCCAGAGACCCAGTACTTC
v_call: TRBV28; j_call: TRBJ2-7; d_call: -; clone_size: few; cdr3_aa: CASSAPGTASSYEQYF; cdr3_nt: TGTGCCAGCAGTGCCCCGGGGACTGCGAGCTCCTACGAGCAGTACTTC
v_call: TRBV7-9; j_call: TRBJ2-3; d_call: TRBD2; clone_size: -; cdr3_aa: CASSGGLAGGPDTQYF; cdr3_nt: TGTGCCAGCAGCGGCGGACTAGCGGGAGGGCCCGATACGCAGTATTTT
v_call: TRBV2; j_call: TRBJ1-3; d_call: -; clone_size: few; cdr3_aa: CASSTRHNSGNTIYF; cdr3_nt: TGTGCCAGCAGTACGAGACATAACTCTGGAAACACCATATATTTT
v_call: TRBV27; j_call: TRBJ2-4; d_call: TRBD2; clone_size: -; cdr3_aa: CASSLRTSGRAHF; cdr3_nt: TGTGCCAGCAGTCTCAGGACTAGCGGGAGGGCCCACTTC
v_call: TRBV7-2; j_call: TRBJ1-4; d_call: TRBD1; clone_size: -; cdr3_aa: CASSSRRGPGEKLFF; cdr3_nt: TGTGCCAGCAGCTCCCGGAGGGGGCCAGGTGAAAAACTGTTTTTT
v_call: TRBV28; j_call: TRBJ1-4; d_call: TRBD1; clone_size: -; cdr3_aa: CASSAQGSTNEKLFF; cdr3_nt: TGTGCCAGCAGTGCACAGGGGAGCACTAATGAAAAACTGTTTTTT
v_call: TRBV11-2; j_call: TRBJ2-7; d_call: -; clone_size: -; cdr3_aa: CASSLTPSTYEQYF; cdr3_nt: TGTGCCAGCAGCCTTACCCCCAGTACCTACGAGCAGTACTTC
v_call: TRBV7-9; j_call: TRBJ1-3; d_call: -; clone_size: medium-sized; cdr3_aa: CASSGAGVAGNTIYF; cdr3_nt: TGTGCCAGCAGCGGCGCAGGGGTAGCTGGAAACACCATATATTTT
v_call: TRBV20-1; j_call: TRBJ2-7; d_call: TRBD1; clone_size: once; cdr3_aa: CSGQGQEQYF; cdr3_nt: TGCAGTGGACAGGGGCAAGAGCAGTACTTC
v_call: TRBV30; j_call: TRBJ1-1; d_call: -; clone_size: few; cdr3_aa: CAWGQTFMNTEAFF; cdr3_nt: TGTGCCTGGGGACAGACCTTTATGAACACTGAAGCTTTCTTT
v_call: TRBV7-9; j_call: TRBJ2-1; d_call: -; clone_size: -; cdr3_aa: CASSRRPSTNYSSYNEQFF; cdr3_nt: TGTGCCAGCAGCCGGAGACCCTCGACTAATTACAGCTCCTACAATGAGCAGTTCTTC
v_call: TRBV28; j_call: TRBJ1-4; d_call: TRBD1; clone_size: once; cdr3_aa: CASSADRGQDEKLFF; cdr3_nt: TGTGCCAGCAGTGCGGACAGGGGGCAGGATGAAAAACTGTTTTTT
v_call: TRBV5-4; j_call: TRBJ2-7; d_call: -; clone_size: -; cdr3_aa: CASSWGERYEQYF; cdr3_nt: TGTGCCAGCAGCTGGGGGGAGAGGTACGAGCAGTACTTC
v_call: TRBV5-4; j_call: TRBJ1-1; d_call: -; clone_size: few; cdr3_aa: CASSRRGLGDYTEAFF; cdr3_nt: TGTGCCAGCAGCCGGAGGGGCTTAGGGGACTACACTGAAGCTTTCTTT
v_call: TRBV28; j_call: TRBJ2-7; d_call: TRBD1; clone_size: -; cdr3_aa: CASSPLGTASYEQYF; cdr3_nt: TGTGCCAGCAGCCCCTTGGGGACAGCATCCTACGAGCAGTACTTC
v_call: TRBV10-3; j_call: TRBJ2-1; d_call: -; clone_size: -; cdr3_aa: CAISDASPNEQFF; cdr3_nt: TGTGCCATCAGTGACGCGAGTCCCAATGAGCAGTTCTTC
v_call: TRBV28; j_call: TRBJ2-7; d_call: TRBD1; clone_size: -; cdr3_aa: CASSSTGGVDF; cdr3_nt: TGTGCCAGCAGTTCGACAGGGGGCGTTGACTTC
v_call: TRBV7-6; j_call: TRBJ1-1; d_call: -; clone_size: many; cdr3_aa: CASSSPDTEAFF; cdr3_nt: TGTGCCAGCAGTTCCCCGGACACTGAAGCTTTCTTT
v_call: TRBV14; j_call: TRBJ1-2; d_call: TRBD1; clone_size: -; cdr3_aa: CASSQEDRAAYYGYTF; cdr3_nt: TGTGCCAGCAGCCAAGAGGACAGGGCGGCCTACTATGGCTACACCTTC
v_call: TRBV5-4; j_call: TRBJ2-1; d_call: -; clone_size: -; cdr3_aa: CASSSQSGAQRNEQFF; cdr3_nt: TGTGCCAGCAGCTCCCAGAGTGGAGCGCAAAGGAATGAGCAGTTCTTC
v_call: TRBV5-1; j_call: TRBJ1-1; d_call: -; clone_size: -; cdr3_aa: CASSRNSNEAFF; cdr3_nt: TGCGCCAGCAGCCGGAACAGCAATGAAGCTTTCTTT
v_call: TRBV7-3; j_call: TRBJ2-1; d_call: TRBD2; clone_size: once; cdr3_aa: CASSLSGMDTNEQFF; cdr3_nt: TGTGCCAGCAGCTTGAGCGGGATGGATACTAATGAGCAGTTCTTC
v_call: TRBV5-1; j_call: TRBJ2-1; d_call: TRBD1; clone_size: -; cdr3_aa: CASSYRTGDNEQFF; cdr3_nt: TGCGCCAGCAGCTACCGGACAGGGGACAATGAGCAGTTCTTC
v_call: TRBV20-1; j_call: TRBJ1-5; d_call: -; clone_size: -; cdr3_aa: CSASGASPQHF; cdr3_nt: TGCAGTGCTTCAGGGGCTTCGCCCCAGCATTTT
v_call: TRBV28; j_call: TRBJ2-5; d_call: TRBD1; clone_size: -; cdr3_aa: CASSPQGAGQETQYF; cdr3_nt: TGTGCCAGCAGCCCACAGGGGGCGGGTCAAGAGACCCAGTACTTC
v_call: TRBV5-1; j_call: TRBJ1-3; d_call: TRBD1; clone_size: -; cdr3_aa: CASRVTGDSENTIYF; cdr3_nt: TGCGCCAGCAGGGTTACAGGGGATAGCGAAAACACCATATATTTT
v_call: TRBV11-1; j_call: TRBJ2-3; d_call: -; clone_size: -; cdr3_aa: CASSLSGVMTDTQYF; cdr3_nt: TGTGCCAGCAGCTTGTCGGGAGTAATGACAGATACGCAGTATTTT
v_call: TRBV29-1; j_call: TRBJ1-1; d_call: -; clone_size: -; cdr3_aa: CSVEEQGNTEAFF; cdr3_nt: TGCAGCGTTGAAGAACAGGGGAACACTGAAGCTTTCTTT